This TCR beta chain was sequenced for a study of shared clonotypes between healthy human individuals. At the deep level, the assay was run. The protocol was immunoSEQ multiplex PCR, while the TCRdb copy is restricted to in-frame clones and leaves out a portion. Among about 2.3 million clones listed, 92% were seen once. From germline, CDR1 is MDHEN and CDR2 SYDVKM. This CDR3 region has 15 residues. Trimming stripped 7 bases from V and 0 bases from J, with 16 bases between. Subsets obtained from CD4+ cells comprised CD45RA+ naive and CD45RA-negative memory cells. The clonotype comes from a man aged 18-30 years in good health. Some clones in this sample may be carry-over from other donors' samples. The sequenced sample was naive CD4+ T cells from PBMCs. Subset in this sample: CD45RA+ positively selected. The rearrangement uses TRBV28 and TRBJ2-7, with D possibly matching TRBD2 (6 bases). The CDR3 protein is CASKPTSTSSYEQYF. The CDR3 nucleotides read TGTGCCAGCAAACCCACTAGCACGAGCTCCTACGAGCAGTACTTC.